A single sample is the source of the 25 T cell receptor beta chains below, sequenced in a study of blood T cell repertoires in COVID-19. The table came from immunoSEQ multiplex PCR; TCRdb's copy has only in-frame clones and leaves some out. The sample lists over 200,000 clones; more than 80% were seen once. The sequencing sample was made of peripheral blood. Source of these receptors: a young man with COVID-19, enrolled during active disease.

This sequence joins TRBV4-2 and TRBJ2-3; TRBD2 might be the D (6 bases). The CDR3 is made up of 17 amino acids. Trimming took off 1 base at V and 4 bases at J, with 18 bases between the two ends. CDR1 LGHNA and CDR2 YNFKEQ come from the germline V gene. Written as DNA, the CDR3 is TGTGCCAGCAGCCAAGTTGGGGCAGGGACTCCTGCAGATACGCAGTATTTT. It yields the protein CASSQVGAGTPADTQYF.

V usage is TRBV4-3 and J usage is TRBJ1-2; D is perhaps TRBD1 (6 bases). Germline CDR1 LGHNA, CDR2 YSLEER. The CDR3 spans 14 residues. V lost 0 bases and J 3 bases, leaving 8 bases between the germline ends. The DNA for the CDR3 is TGCGCCAGCAGCCAAGAGCCAGGGGACTATGGCTACACCTTC. It specifies CASSQEPGDYGYTF.

The chain has TRBV27 and TRBJ1-2, with TRBD1 as a possible D gene (5 bases). Germline V lookup: CDR1 MNHEY, CDR2 SMNVEV (reference sequence). The V and J ends lost 5 bases and 4 bases respectively, with 26 bases between them. CDR3 length: 18 residues. CDR3 nucleotides: TGTGCCAGCAGTCAATCCGCCCCACGTGTGGGGGGGATCTATGGCTACACCTTC. Protein: CASSQSAPRVGGIYGYTF.

J is TRBJ2-7 and V is TRBV19, with 8 positions matching TRBD1. This CDR3 contains 14 residues. The germline CDR1 and CDR2 sequences are LNHDA and SQIVND (reference sequence). Trimming cost V 3 bases and J 3 bases; bases outside gene matches: 4. CDR3 in DNA: TGTGCCAGTAGTATTGGAGACAGGGGCTACGAGCAGTACTTC. Protein product: CASSIGDRGYEQYF.

This clone was seen many times. V gene TRBV6-1 combines with J gene TRBJ2-3; 13 nucleotides align to TRBD2. The CDR3 consists of 18 residues. The junction had 5 bases not matched to a gene; V was cut back by 0 bases and J by 2 bases. CDR1 is MNHNS and CDR2 is SASEGT in the germline V gene. In DNA, the CDR3 is TGTGCCAGCAGTGAAGCGCGGACTAGCGGGGGATCCACAGATACGCAGTATTTT. Amino acid sequence: CASSEARTSGGSTDTQYF.

This chain uses TRBV7-8 with TRBJ1-3; no reliable D call. Germline assignment: CDR1 SGHVS and CDR2 FQNEAQ. CDR3 size: 13 residues. V was trimmed by 6 bases and J by 9 bases, leaving 15 bases between them. CDR3 residues: CASSVGGSRTIYF. CDR3 coding DNA: TGTGCCAGCAGTGTGGGAGGGTCTCGCACCATATATTTT.

The rearrangement joins TRBV30 to TRBJ1-1; unclear D gene. Germline CDR1 GTSNPN, CDR2 SVGIG (reference sequence). The CDR3 loop spans 13 amino acids. V was cut by 0 bases and J by 1 base, with 6 bases left in between. The CDR3 loop reads CAWSVKRNTEAFF. The CDR3 bases are TGTGCCTGGAGTGTAAAGAGGAACACTGAAGCTTTCTTT. Filled out from reference TRBV30 and TRBJ1-1, the complete variable domain reads SQTIHQWPATLVQPVGSPLSLECTVEGTSNPNLYWYRQAAGRGLQLLFYSVGIGQISSEVPQNLSASRPQDRQFILSSKKLLLSDSGFYLCAWSVKRNTEAFFGQGTRLTVV.

V usage is TRBV28 and J usage is TRBJ2-2; 16 bases agree with TRBD2. In germline, CDR1 is MDHEN, CDR2 SYDVKM. The CDR3 spans 19 residues. Trimming cost V 0 bases and J 4 bases; bases outside gene matches: 5. Here the CDR3 reads CASSLWGLAGGPGTGELFF. CDR3 DNA sequence: TGTGCCAGCAGTTTATGGGGACTAGCGGGAGGGCCTGGCACCGGGGAGCTGTTTTTT.

A single count supports this clone. The chain is built from TRBV4-2 and TRBJ1-5, with D perhaps matching TRBD1 (5 bases). This CDR3 comprises 17 residues. Germline V gene sequence: CDR1 LGHNA, CDR2 YNFKEQ. Deletions cut 1 base from V and 2 bases from J, with 15 bases between. CDR3 nucleotide sequence: TGTGCCAGCAGCCAAGGGGGCGGCGATAGGGGCAATCAGCCCCAGCATTTT. Translating gives CASSQGGGDRGNQPQHF.

The chain has TRBV4-2 and TRBJ2-5; 11 nucleotides agree with TRBD2. The V and J ends lost 0 bases and 5 bases, in that order; junction bases with no gene match: 14. The CDR3 has 19 amino acids. Germline V CDR1 and CDR2: LGHNA, YNFKEQ. The CDR3 DNA sequence: TGTGCCAGCAGCCAAGAAAGCGCCAACAACTTAGCGGGGGGGGAGACCCAGTACTTC. Its translation: CASSQESANNLAGGETQYF.

This clone was seen a handful of times. The chain is built from TRBV7-2 and TRBJ2-7; possible D gene TRBD2, 7 bases. In germline, CDR1 is SGHTA, CDR2 FQGNSA. This CDR3 region has 14 residues. Between the trimmed V and J ends, which lost 5 bases and 6 bases, there was a span of 17 bases. CDR3 coding DNA: TGTGCCAGCAGCCCCTCTGGAAGGGGGGGCGAGCAGTACTTC. Protein: CASSPSGRGGEQYF.

The table lists this clone with a count of one. The chain links TRBV4-1 to TRBJ1-2, with D possibly TRBD1 on 6 matching bases. Trimming took off 1 base at V and 7 bases at J, with 19 bases between the two ends. Germline values: CDR1 MGHRA, CDR2 YSYEKL. The CDR3 loop spans 16 amino acids. CDR3 residues: CASSQAPKLGQTGYTF. CDR3 coding DNA: TGCGCCAGCAGCCAAGCACCGAAACTAGGACAGACTGGCTACACCTTC.

The V gene is TRBV9, the J gene TRBJ1-1, with D maybe TRBD1 (6 bases). CDR3 size: 15 residues. V dropped 3 bases and J dropped 0 bases, with 12 bases sitting between them. The germline V gene encodes CDR1 SGDLS and CDR2 YYNGEE. The CDR3 nucleotides are TGTGCCAGCAGCGCCCGGACAGACATGAACACTGAAGCTTTCTTT. Translating it yields CASSARTDMNTEAFF. The entire variable domain, with the rest obtained from reference TRBV9 and TRBJ1-1, is as follows: DSGVTQTPKHLITATGQRVTLRCSPRSGDLSVYWYQQSLDQGLQFLIQYYNGEERAKGNILERFSAQQFPDLHSELNLSSLELGDSALYFCASSARTDMNTEAFFGQGTRLTVV.

Worth noting for this clone: The same CDR3 arises from other DNA sequences in this sample as well. The V gene is TRBV7-9, the J gene TRBJ1-1; D gene uncertain. Germline V gene lookup returns CDR1 SEHNR and CDR2 FQNEAQ (reference sequence). This CDR3 has 12 residues. The V gene lost 3 bases and the J gene lost 1 base, with 3 bases spanning the gap. For the CDR3, the DNA is TGTGCCAGCAGCTTCAGGAACACTGAAGCTTTCTTT. Translation: CASSFRNTEAFF.

The chain employs TRBV3-1 (or the pseudogene TRBV3-2) and TRBJ2-7, with 10 bases aligning to TRBD1. With 1 base clipped from V and 2 bases from J, the junction kept 2 bases outside the gene matches. The CDR3 is 15 amino acids. Germline CDR1 is LGHDT and CDR2 is YNNKEL (reference sequence). CDR3 in DNA: TGTGCCAGCAGCCAAGGGACAGGGGGACCCTACGAGCAGTACTTC. This codes for CASSQGTGGPYEQYF.

V is TRBV11-2 and J is TRBJ2-1; D unclear. CDR1 and CDR2 (germline): SGHAT, FQNNGV. The CDR3 is made up of 13 amino acids. V dropped 3 bases and J dropped 5 bases, with 8 bases sitting between them. CDR3 in DNA: TGTGCCAGCAGCTTTGCGAGGAACAATGAGCAGTTCTTC. It yields the protein CASSFARNNEQFF.

The gene calls are TRBV19 and TRBJ1-2; D perhaps matches TRBD1 (5 bases). Deletions cut 3 bases from V and 5 bases from J, with 19 bases between. The germline V gene encodes CDR1 LNHDA and CDR2 SQIVND (reference sequence). The CDR3 has 16 residues. The CDR3 DNA reads as TGTGCCAGTAGTATCTCCGAACCCACAGGAAATTATGGCTACACCTTC. Translating it yields CASSISEPTGNYGYTF.

The chain joins TRBV6-5 to TRBJ2-7; maybe TRBD2 (6 bases). The CDR3 consists of 13 residues. The V end lost 4 bases, the J end lost 2 bases, and 9 bases lay between the germline ends. Germline CDR1 MNHEY, CDR2 SVGAGI. CDR3 loop: CASSWGDAYEQYF. In nucleotides, the CDR3 is TGTGCCAGCAGTTGGGGGGATGCCTACGAGCAGTACTTC.

This clone came up once. The chain couples TRBV4-2 to TRBJ2-7, with 7 bases fitting TRBD2. The CDR3 runs to 16 residues. V dropped 0 bases and J dropped 0; count of bases not matched to a gene: 5. Germline V gene lookup returns CDR1 LGHNA and CDR2 YNFKEQ. DNA for the CDR3: TGTGCCAGCAGCCAAGATCCGGGCGGGAGCTCCTACGAGCAGTACTTC. This gives the protein CASSQDPGGSSYEQYF.

This clone was recorded a few times. Within the sample, other DNA sequences also encode this same CDR3. V and J are TRBV9 and TRBJ1-2; D is possibly TRBD1 (5 bases). V dropped 0 bases and J dropped 8 bases, with 8 bases sitting between them. This CDR3 spans 12 amino acids. Germline assignment: CDR1 SGDLS and CDR2 YYNGEE. CDR3 region: CASSVAGGGYTF. In nucleotides, the CDR3 is TGTGCCAGCAGCGTAGCTGGGGGGGGCTACACCTTC.

V is TRBV5-1 and J is TRBJ2-1; D perhaps matches TRBD1 (5 bases). The V end was cut by 0 bases, the J end by 0 bases, with 10 bases between. CDR1 SGHRS and CDR2 YFSETQ come from the germline V gene. CDR3 size: 16 residues. CDR3 DNA sequence: TGCGCCAGCAGCTTGGCAGGGCGGAGCTCCTACAATGAGCAGTTCTTC. This sequence encodes CASSLAGRSSYNEQFF.

The V and J genes are TRBV19 and TRBJ2-1; D not certain. This CDR3 is built from 16 residues. Germline CDR1 LNHDA, CDR2 SQIVND (reference sequence). Deletions cut 5 bases from V and 0 bases from J, with 14 bases between. The DNA of the CDR3 is TGTGCCAGTAGTTTTCCGGGTCACTTCTCCTACAATGAGCAGTTCTTC. Its protein product is CASSFPGHFSYNEQFF.

The chain couples TRBV19 to TRBJ1-1; 7 nucleotides agree with TRBD1. Germline loops: CDR1 LNHDA, CDR2 SQIVND (reference sequence). V dropped 3 bases and J dropped 1; count of bases not matched to a gene: 8. There are 16 residues in the CDR3. The CDR3 protein is CASSIRGDIWNTEAFF. For the CDR3, the DNA is TGTGCCAGTAGTATCAGGGGGGACATCTGGAACACTGAAGCTTTCTTT.

The chain employs TRBV11-2 and TRBJ2-7; a weak D match, TRBD2 (6 bases). CDR1 is SGHAT and CDR2 is FQNNGV in the germline V gene. There are 14 residues in the CDR3. Trimming pared 4 bases from V and 4 bases from J, leaving 14 bases between. CDR3 sequence reads: CASSSPAEGYEQYF. DNA for the CDR3: TGTGCCAGCAGCTCCCCCGCGGAGGGGTACGAGCAGTACTTC.

This rearrangement joins TRBV10-2 to TRBJ2-1, with 12 bases matching TRBD2. CDR1 is WSHSY, CDR2 SAAADI, per germline. The CDR3 extends over 17 amino acids. The V gene end was trimmed by 2 bases and the J gene end by 9 bases; junction bases not matched to a gene: 11. CDR3 bases: TGCGCCAGCAGTGAGCGGTATCTAGCGGGAGGGCGCGGTGAGCAGTTCTTC. Its protein is CASSERYLAGGRGEQFF.